The 31 T cell receptor beta chains in this list originate from one sample, sequenced in a study of PD-L1 blockade in urothelial cancer (dated by TCRdb to the late 2010s). Library prep was done by the immunoSEQ multiplex PCR assay. TCRdb limited this immuneACCESS table to in-frame rearrangements with V and J called. A share of clones is missing; checked studies link under half to unresolved V genes, and the rest is unexplained. This sample is represented by around 33,000 clones; almost 85% of them were singletons. Jointly, the top ten make up approximately 3.5% of the sample. This sample comprised PBMCs, obtained around atezolizumab (anti-PD-L1) treatment. The receptors were gathered from a man in his 70s with urothelial cancer.

The chain links TRBV28 to TRBJ1-2; D perhaps matches TRBD1 (6 bases). This CDR3 has 14 amino acids. CDR1 and CDR2 from the germline V gene are MDHEN and SYDVKM. With 5 bases removed from V and 4 bases from J, the gap between germline ends came to 14 bases. CDR3 coding DNA: TGTGCCAGCAGTCTACAGGGAGTGAGCTATGGCTACACCTTC. Translating it yields CASSLQGVSYGYTF.

The rearrangement joins TRBV11-2 to TRBJ1-2; the match to TRBD1 covers 9 bases. V was clipped by 1 base and J by 3 bases; unmatched bases: 6. Germline CDR1 reads SGHAT; CDR2 reads FQNNGV. This CDR3 is built from 16 residues. The CDR3 nucleotides read TGTGCCAGCAGCTTAGCCTACAGGGGGCCCCACTATGGCTACACCTTC. Its translation is CASSLAYRGPHYGYTF.

This CDR3 reads CASSSASGGAQHF. DNA of the CDR3: TGCGCCAGCAGCTCCGCTTCCGGGGGGGCCCAGCATTTT. The J gene is TRBJ1-5, the V gene TRBV5-1; D might be TRBD1 (5 bases). In germline, CDR1 is SGHRS, CDR2 YFSETQ. Trimming left V 3 bases short and J 11 bases short, with 15 bases between. The CDR3 totals 13 residues.

The V and J genes are TRBV6-6 and TRBJ1-5; TRBD1 aligns across 11 bases. With V trimmed by 6 bases and J by 5 bases, 6 bases remained unmatched. CDR3 length: 15 amino acids. Germline V CDR1 and CDR2: MNHNY, SVGAGI (reference sequence). The DNA of the CDR3 is TGTGCCAGCAGGTCGGACAGGGGGCTAGATCAGCCCCAGCATTTT. Translating gives CASRSDRGLDQPQHF.

The rearrangement links TRBV19 to TRBJ1-5, with D unresolved. Trimming shortened V by 3 bases and J by 3 bases, and 15 bases separated the two germline ends. The CDR3 sequence is 16 residues long. Germline V gene sequence: CDR1 LNHDA, CDR2 SQIVND (reference sequence). The chain's CDR3 is CASSMHMGRNNQPQHF. The CDR3 nucleotides read TGTGCCAGTAGTATGCATATGGGGAGGAACAATCAGCCCCAGCATTTT.

The chain couples TRBV11-2 to TRBJ2-1; D possibly corresponds to TRBD1 (6 bases). The V end was cut by 0 bases, the J end by 10 bases, with 10 bases between. This CDR3 contains 13 residues. The V gene's germline CDR1 is SGHAT and CDR2 FQNNGV. CDR3 coding DNA: TGTGCCAGCAGCTTAGATGGGGGCGGCGAGCAGTTCTTC. This sequence encodes CASSLDGGGEQFF.

CDR3 in amino acids: CASSPNPGGPERDSYNEQFF. The CDR3 nucleotides read TGTGCCAGCAGCCCCAACCCGGGGGGGCCGGAAAGGGACTCCTACAATGAGCAGTTCTTC. The chain has TRBV9 and TRBJ2-1; TRBD2 matches 8 bases. V was clipped by 4 bases and J by 0 bases; unmatched bases: 18. Looked up from germline, CDR1 is SGDLS and CDR2 is YYNGEE. The CDR3 consists of 20 residues.

V usage is TRBV7-8 and J usage is TRBJ2-1; possible D gene TRBD1, 5 bases. CDR3 length equals 16 residues. Germline-derived CDR1 and CDR2 are SGHVS and FQNEAQ. V was clipped by 5 bases and J by 0 bases, with 14 bases between them. The CDR3 coding sequence is TGTGCCAGCAGCCCTGTTGGGGCCAGCTCCTACAATGAGCAGTTCTTC. Its translation is CASSPVGASSYNEQFF.

This chain links TRBV4-2 with TRBJ1-3; TRBD1 agrees at 9 bases. Germline values: CDR1 LGHNA, CDR2 YNFKEQ. The CDR3 spans 17 residues. V was pared by 4 bases and J by 2 bases, with 9 bases of the junction left unmatched. The CDR3 protein is CASSPGQGWLAGNTIYF. The CDR3 DNA sequence: TGTGCCAGCAGCCCCGGACAGGGGTGGTTGGCTGGAAACACCATATATTTT.

This chain uses TRBV7-9 with TRBJ2-3; TRBD1 matches at 9 bases. CDR1 is SEHNR and CDR2 is FQNEAQ in the germline V gene (reference sequence). V lost 5 bases to trimming and J lost 3 bases; unmatched junction nucleotides: 6. There are 15 residues in the CDR3. The DNA for the CDR3 is TGTGCCAGCAGCCCGGGGACAGGGCAAACAGATACGCAGTATTTT. It specifies CASSPGTGQTDTQYF.

CDR3 amino acids: CASSLERTPNTDTQYF. The CDR3 DNA reads as TGTGCCAGCAGCTTAGAACGGACACCTAACACAGATACGCAGTATTTT. This rearrangement joins TRBV11-2 to TRBJ2-3; D is possibly TRBD1 (5 bases). Germline-derived CDR1 and CDR2 are SGHAT and FQNNGV. The CDR3 extends over 16 amino acids. Between the trimmed V and J ends, which lost 0 bases and 2 bases, there was a span of 12 bases.

This chain links TRBV4-3 with TRBJ1-5, with 7 nucleotides matching TRBD1. Germline V gives CDR1 LGHNA, CDR2 YSLEER. V shed 0 bases and J 1 base; nucleotides not matched to a gene: 6. CDR3 size: 17 residues. The CDR3 bases are TGCGCCAGCAGCCAAGATTTGACAGGGAGGAGCAATCAGCCCCAGCATTTT. Its translation is CASSQDLTGRSNQPQHF.

This chain connects TRBV19 to TRBJ1-5, with 11 bases fitting TRBD1. The CDR3 extends over 15 amino acids. V gave up 6 bases and J gave up 0 bases; unmatched junction bases: 1. The germline CDR1 and CDR2 sequences are LNHDA and SQIVND (reference sequence). CDR3 residues: CASRGQGASNQPQHF. The CDR3 nucleotides are TGTGCCAGTAGAGGACAGGGGGCTAGCAATCAGCCCCAGCATTTT.

The V gene is TRBV6-5, the J gene TRBJ1-2; tentative D call: TRBD1 (5 bases). The CDR3 contains 13 residues. V lost 7 bases, J lost 7 bases, and 16 bases lay in between. Germline V gene data show CDR1 as MNHEY and CDR2 as SVGAGI. The CDR3 loop reads CASTQTEEGGYTF. Here the CDR3 DNA reads TGTGCCAGCACCCAGACAGAAGAAGGTGGCTACACCTTC.

V and J are TRBV19 and TRBJ1-2; 10 nucleotides match TRBD1. Looked up from germline, CDR1 is LNHDA and CDR2 is SQIVND (reference sequence). This CDR3 region has 15 residues. V gave up 4 bases and J gave up 4 bases; unmatched junction bases: 6. In DNA form, the CDR3 reads TGTGCCAGTAGTACAACGACAGGGGGCGTCTATGGCTACACCTTC. Its protein is CASSTTTGGVYGYTF.

The table lists this clone with a few counts. This chain links TRBV7-2 with TRBJ1-2; D might be TRBD1 (6 bases). V lost 6 bases, J lost 7 bases, and 15 bases lay in between. The CDR3 length is 13 residues. Germline V gives CDR1 SGHTA, CDR2 FQGNSA. The CDR3 DNA sequence: TGTGCCAGCAGACCATTACAGGGATCTGGCTACACCTTC. Translating gives CASRPLQGSGYTF.

This chain joins TRBV11-3 and TRBJ2-3; 7 positions agree with TRBD2. The V segment lost 4 bases and the J segment 0 bases; nucleotides outside the gene matches: 4. The CDR3 has 15 residues. Per germline, CDR1 SGHNT and CDR2 YENEEA. In DNA form, the CDR3 reads TGTGCCAGCAGCTGGAGCGGGGCTAGCACAGATACGCAGTATTTT. Translated, it gives CASSWSGASTDTQYF.

Only a few counts were recorded for this clone. V gene TRBV7-2 combines with J gene TRBJ1-1; the D gene is possibly TRBD1 (6 bases). Germline V gene data show CDR1 as SGHTA and CDR2 as FQGNSA. Trimming shortened V by 5 bases and J by 1 base, and 14 bases separated the two germline ends. The CDR3 has 15 residues. DNA of the CDR3: TGTGCCAGCAGCATGAACAGGGTGGGGAACACTGAAGCTTTCTTT. It specifies CASSMNRVGNTEAFF.

The J gene is TRBJ2-5, the V gene TRBV18, with D possibly matching TRBD2 (6 bases). The V gene's germline CDR1 is KGHSH and CDR2 LQKENI. CDR3 length equals 15 residues. V was shortened by 2 bases and J by 5 bases, with 15 bases between the two germline ends. The CDR3, as DNA: TGTGCCAGCTCACCAGGAACCCCTGGGAGGGAGACCCAGTACTTC. Its translation: CASSPGTPGRETQYF.

The chain uses TRBV18 and TRBJ2-6; D may be TRBD1 (6 bases). The CDR3 is made up of 19 amino acids. V was clipped by 0 bases and J by 0 bases, with 15 bases between them. Germline V gene sequence: CDR1 KGHSH, CDR2 LQKENI. DNA of the CDR3: TGTGCCAGCTCACCACCGGTTGGGGGCCCGGGCTCTGGGGCCAACGTCCTGACTTTC. It translates to CASSPPVGGPGSGANVLTF. Supplemented by reference TRBV18 and TRBJ2-6, the full variable domain reads NAGVMQNPRHLVRRRGQEARLRCSPMKGHSHVYWYRQLPEEGLKFMVYLQKENIIDESGMPKERFSAEFPKEGPSILRIQQVVRGDSAAYFCASSPPVGGPGSGANVLTFGAGSRLTVL.

V usage is TRBV28 and J usage is TRBJ2-2, with D hard to call. Germline V gene sequence: CDR1 MDHEN, CDR2 SYDVKM. The CDR3 runs 15 residues. V lost 5 bases and J 4 bases, leaving 14 bases between the germline ends. The CDR3, as DNA: TGTGCCAGCAGTAGCTCTTTGATGGTCACCGGGGAGCTGTTTTTT. This encodes CASSSSLMVTGELFF. The entire variable domain, with the rest obtained from reference TRBV28 and TRBJ2-2, is as follows: DVKVTQSSRYLVKRTGEKVFLECVQDMDHENMFWYRQDPGLGLRLIYFSYDVKMKEKGDIPEGYSVSREKKERFSLILESASTNQTSMYLCASSSSLMVTGELFFGEGSRLTVL.

The rearrangement joins TRBV11-1 to TRBJ1-3; TRBD1 matches at 11 bases. V lost 5 bases and J lost 0; bases outside the gene matches: 6. The CDR3 has 17 residues. Germline CDR1 SGHAT, CDR2 FQDESV (reference sequence). As DNA, the CDR3 is TGTGCCAGCAGCGTCGGACAGGGGGCCACCTCTGGAAACACCATATATTTT. As protein: CASSVGQGATSGNTIYF.

V gene TRBV7-7 combines with J gene TRBJ2-2; TRBD1 is a possible D gene (5 bases). The germline CDR1 and CDR2 sequences are SSHAT and FNYEAQ (reference sequence). The CDR3 spans 13 residues. Trimming left V 2 bases short and J 6 bases short, with 7 bases between. The CDR3 loop is CASSLKGAGELFF. CDR3 nucleotide sequence: TGTGCCAGCAGCTTAAAAGGGGCCGGGGAGCTGTTTTTT.

The genes are TRBV5-5 and TRBJ1-2; TRBD1 agrees at 8 bases. Germline CDR1 and CDR2: SGHKS and YYEKEE (reference sequence). The V and J ends lost 4 bases and 4 bases, in that order; junction bases with no gene match: 9. The CDR3 has 15 amino acids. The CDR3 region is CASSLVMGQVYGYTF. The CDR3 DNA follows: TGTGCCAGCAGCCTCGTTATGGGACAGGTCTATGGCTACACCTTC.

The J gene is TRBJ2-1, the V gene TRBV5-1; D unclear. Germline V gene sequence: CDR1 SGHRS, CDR2 YFSETQ. The V end was cut by 4 bases, the J end by 0 bases, with 8 bases between. The CDR3 runs 14 residues. For the CDR3, the DNA is TGCGCCAGCAGCGCGGAAAGCTCCTACAATGAGCAGTTCTTC. This gives the protein CASSAESSYNEQFF.

The chain is built from TRBV19 and TRBJ2-6, with 7 nucleotides matching TRBD1. The V gene end was trimmed by 5 bases and the J gene end by 2 bases; junction bases not matched to a gene: 12. Germline values: CDR1 LNHDA, CDR2 SQIVND (reference sequence). The CDR3 consists of 18 residues. The CDR3 bases are TGTGCCAGTAGTCCAAGACAGGGTTTAATTACTGGGGCCAACGTCCTGACTTTC. This encodes CASSPRQGLITGANVLTF.

The chain carries TRBV10-3 and TRBJ2-5, with D perhaps TRBD2 (8 bases). Per germline, CDR1 ENHRY and CDR2 SYGVKD. This CDR3 spans 14 amino acids. V was cut by 8 bases and J by 3 bases, with 16 bases left in between. DNA for the CDR3: TGTGCCATCGGACTAGCCGGGACAGAAGAGACCCAGTACTTC. Amino acid sequence: CAIGLAGTEETQYF.

The chain recombines TRBV4-1 with TRBJ1-1; 9 nucleotides align to TRBD1. CDR1 is MGHRA, CDR2 YSYEKL, per germline. The CDR3 is 18 residues long. The junction had 15 bases not matched to a gene; V was cut back by 2 bases and J by 5 bases. The CDR3, as DNA: TGCGCCAGCAGCCAATCACATGGACAGGGGAGGAGAGGAACTGAAGCTTTCTTT. Translated, it gives CASSQSHGQGRRGTEAFF.

This clone occurred a few times. The genes are TRBV19 and TRBJ2-3, with 7 bases matching TRBD1. The CDR3 runs 15 residues. Trimming removed 4 bases from V and 2 bases from J; junction bases left unmatched: 6. Germline lookup yields CDR1 LNHDA and CDR2 SQIVND (reference sequence). CDR3 nucleotides: TGTGCCAGTAGTACTACAGGGGACCCCACAGATACGCAGTATTTT. It translates to CASSTTGDPTDTQYF.

J is TRBJ2-7 and V is TRBV4-3; 8 bases fit TRBD1. CDR3 size: 15 residues. Germline-derived CDR1 and CDR2 are LGHNA and YSLEER. With 2 bases clipped from V and 6 bases from J, the junction kept 9 bases outside the gene matches. The CDR3 coding sequence is TGCGCCAGCAGCCAAACGACAGGGGCCTCAGGCGAGCAGTACTTC. This codes for CASSQTTGASGEQYF.

The V gene is TRBV5-6, the J gene TRBJ2-1; TRBD2 matches at 12 bases. Germline CDR1 SGHDT, CDR2 YYEEEE. The trim removed 3 bases at V and 1 base at J, leaving 5 bases unmatched. CDR3 length: 17 amino acids. In DNA, the CDR3 is TGTGCCAGCAGCTACACTCTAGCGGGGGGGTCCTACAATGAGCAGTTCTTC. Amino acid sequence: CASSYTLAGGSYNEQFF.